This is a list of T cell receptor beta chains from one sample in a study of T cells after yellow fever vaccination. TCRdb re-called the 5' RACE reads with MiXCR, one entry per CDR3 protein. In the table there are some 320,000 distinct CDR3 sequences, about 9.5% of which are singletons. The source was PBMCs, collected on the day of the first yellow fever vaccination. These receptors were taken from a man younger than 30 who received the YFV17D yellow fever vaccine. Each CDR3 is given with its conserved first and last residue. D genes are given only for firm matches. Size tells how often a clone was seen (once, few, many) or the class of an expanded clone, and some rows leave it out.

D | J | V | size | DNA | CDR3
- | TRBJ1-1 | TRBV2 | few | TGTGCCAGCCCCTCGGAGGTGGGAGAAGCTTTCTTT | CASPSEVGEAFF
- | TRBJ2-3 | TRBV5-1 | few | TGCGCCAGCAGCTTGTGGTCCTACACAGATACGCAGTATTTT | CASSLWSYTDTQYF
TRBD2 | TRBJ2-1 | TRBV18 | - | TGTGCCAGCTCACCGCCAGCGGGGGGTTACAATGAGCAGTTCTTC | CASSPPAGGYNEQFF
- | TRBJ1-1 | TRBV10-3 | - | TGTGCCATCAGTGAGAGCGGATACAGGACGAACACTGAAGCTTTCTTT | CAISESGYRTNTEAFF
TRBD2 | TRBJ2-5 | TRBV9 | - | TGTGCCAGCAGCGCCCCCGGACTAGAAGGGACCCAGTACTTC | CASSAPGLEGTQYF
- | TRBJ1-1 | TRBV7-9 | - | TGTGCCAGCAGCTGGGGGGGCGGGAACACTGAAGCTTTCTTT | CASSWGGGNTEAFF
- | TRBJ2-7 | TRBV29-1 | few | TGCAGCGTTGAATCGGGTGGGTCCGACGAGCAGTACTTC | CSVESGGSDEQYF
TRBD1 | TRBJ1-1 | TRBV7-2 | few | TGTGCCAGCAGCTTAAGGCCCACAGGGGGCAACACTGAAGCTTTCTTT | CASSLRPTGGNTEAFF
TRBD2 | TRBJ2-3 | TRBV20-1 | many | TGCAGTGCTAGGCGGGGGGGAGATACGCAGTATTTT | CSARRGGDTQYF
- | TRBJ2-2 | TRBV19 | few | TGTGCCAGCGTCGTTGCAGGGAGCACCGGGGAGCTGTTTTTT | CASVVAGSTGELFF
- | TRBJ2-7 | TRBV5-1 | many | TGCGCCAGCAGCTTGGCCGTGGGGATTTACGAGCAGTACTTC | CASSLAVGIYEQYF
- | TRBJ2-3 | TRBV7-2 | - | TGTGCCAGCAGCTTAAGTGGGGGGCCGGGCACAGATACGCAGTATTTT | CASSLSGGPGTDTQYF
- | TRBJ1-6 | TRBV6-5 | few | TGTGCCAGCAGTTACAGTCCAGAATCACCCCTCCACTTT | CASSYSPESPLHF
- | TRBJ1-6 | TRBV5-5 | few | TGTGCCAGCAGCTTGGAGGGAATGTGGAATTCACCCCTCCACTTT | CASSLEGMWNSPLHF
- | TRBJ1-6 | TRBV4-2 | - | TGTGCCAGCAGCCAAGAGATGCCGGGTTCCAATTCACCCCTCCACTTT | CASSQEMPGSNSPLHF
TRBD1 | TRBJ2-1 | TRBV5-1 | - | TGCGCCAGCAGCGGATACCGGGACAGGAGCTACAATGAGCAGTTCTTC | CASSGYRDRSYNEQFF
- | TRBJ1-1 | TRBV18 | - | TGTGCCAGCTCACCACCTGCAGCTCCCCGTACTGAAGCTTTCTTT | CASSPPAAPRTEAFF
- | TRBJ2-5 | TRBV6-1 | many | TGTGCCAGCAGTCCTTGGACAGGGAGGGGAGAGACCCAGTACTTC | CASSPWTGRGETQYF
- | TRBJ2-7 | TRBV5-1 | many | TGCGCCAGCAGCTTGGCAGGGATGAGCGAGCAGTACTTC | CASSLAGMSEQYF
- | TRBJ2-3 | TRBV6-4 | few | TGTGCCAGCAGTGAATGGGGTAGCACAGATACGCAGTATTTT | CASSEWGSTDTQYF
- | TRBJ2-5 | TRBV9 | few | TGTGCCAGCAGCGGCCGACCGCCGGAGACCCAGTACTTC | CASSGRPPETQYF
- | TRBJ2-1 | TRBV7-8 | many | TGTGCCAGCAGCCCAGGAAGGCTCCCCTACAATGAGCAGTTCTTC | CASSPGRLPYNEQFF
- | TRBJ2-3 | TRBV5-1 | many | TGCGCCAGCAGCCCGGGACAAACCTACACAGATACGCAGTATTTT | CASSPGQTYTDTQYF
- | TRBJ1-5 | TRBV4-1 | - | TGCGCCAGCAGCCAAGAAGCGGGGATCAATCAGCCCCAGCATTTT | CASSQEAGINQPQHF
TRBD1 | TRBJ1-1 | TRBV11-2 | - | TGTGCCAGCAGCCAGGGGACAGGGCGTAGAAGGAACACTGAAGCTTTCTTT | CASSQGTGRRRNTEAFF
- | TRBJ2-1 | TRBV24-1 | many | TGTGCCACCAGTGATAAACTTACTAGCTCCCCCGCGTGTAATGAGCAGTTCTTC | CATSDKLTSSPACNEQFF
- | TRBJ2-7 | TRBV5-1 | many | TGCGCCAGCAGACACCTCCAGGAGGGGGGCTACGAGCAGTACTTC | CASRHLQEGGYEQYF